The TCR beta chain described here comes from a study of T cell changes during pregnancy in multiple sclerosis (dated by TCRdb to the late 2010s). Background on the whole study: The study looked at changes in the T cell repertoire across pregnancy in women with multiple sclerosis.

Library generation was performed with the immunoSEQ multiplex PCR assay. This immuneACCESS table, as held by TCRdb, lists in-frame sequences with V and J called but not all clones. Of the missing ones, under half trace to an unresolved V gene in checked studies; the others have no known cause. A total of around 29,000 clones appear in this sample, around 90% of them only once. The top ten hold about 0.76% of the sample. The germline ends are 11 bases apart after V is trimmed by 1 base and J by 7 bases. Its CDR3 holds 14 amino acids, cysteine through phenylalanine. Only the CDR3 DNA is retained, 42 bases long and in frame from the first base. Based on the germline V gene, the CDR1 and CDR2 sequences are SGDLS and YYNGEE. Details on this clone: No antigen is known for it. No base quality values were provided; no much bigger clone lies one nucleotide off.

The specimen was CD4+ T cells from peripheral blood mononuclear cells, collected in the first trimester of pregnancy. The receptor comes from a female donor with multiple sclerosis, enrolled in a pregnancy study. This chain joins TRBV9 to TRBJ2-2; D gene: possibly TRBD1, on 5 matching bases. CDR3 sequence: CASSVRDSIGELFF. Read as DNA, the sequence is TGTGCCAGCAGCGTACGCGACAGCATCGGGGAGCTGTTTTTT.